The next 17 T cell receptor beta chains were all read from a single sample in a study of vaccination effects on CD4 cells after COVID-19. No antigen is known for these receptors. The assay was immunoSEQ multiplex PCR, and TCRdb's table has in-frame clones only and misses some. The repertoire has 25,000 to 30,000 clones, over 70% of them found once; the top ten carry roughly 30%. The ViraFEST assay expanded antigen-specific CD4+ T cells with viral peptide pools before sequencing. Investigators separated out CD4+ T cells once around eleven days of culture had passed. Negative nucleocapsid antibody tests before and after vaccination confirmed no previous SARS-CoV-2 infection. Sequencing used CD4+ T cells from PBMCs cultured with SARS-CoV-2 spike peptides, obtained before COVID-19 vaccination. The receptors shown here come from a human donor who received a COVID-19 vaccine.

This sequence joins TRBV5-1 and TRBJ2-2; 7 bases fit TRBD2. The length of the CDR3 is 15 residues. CDR1 and CDR2 (germline): SGHRS, YFSETQ. Trimming removed 4 bases from V and 5 bases from J; junction bases left unmatched: 8. The CDR3 sequence: CASSPREAYTGELFF. The DNA for the CDR3 is TGCGCCAGCAGCCCCCGGGAGGCGTATACCGGGGAGCTGTTTTTT.

The V call is TRBV19, the J call TRBJ1-3; no firm D call. The CDR3 loop spans 18 amino acids. Germline V CDR1 and CDR2: LNHDA, SQIVND (reference sequence). V lost 5 bases to trimming and J lost 0 bases, with 20 bases between them. The CDR3 spells CASSLGWRGRRSGNTIYF. CDR3 sequence (DNA): TGTGCCAGTAGTTTGGGCTGGAGAGGACGTCGCTCTGGAAACACCATATATTTT.

V gene TRBV3-1 (or the pseudogene TRBV3-2) combines with J gene TRBJ2-7; 11 bases line up with TRBD1. From germline, CDR1 is LGHDT and CDR2 YNNKEL (reference sequence). V gave up 2 bases and J gave up 4 bases; unmatched junction bases: 7. The CDR3 covers 16 residues. This CDR3 is CASSQLDRGHPYEQYF. In DNA form, the CDR3 reads TGTGCCAGCAGCCAACTGGACAGGGGGCACCCATACGAGCAGTACTTC.

The chain couples TRBV28 to TRBJ1-5; 9 positions agree with TRBD1. With 1 base clipped from V and 5 bases from J, the junction kept 6 bases outside the gene matches. The CDR3 contains 16 residues. Per the germline V gene, CDR1 is MDHEN and CDR2 is SYDVKM. CDR3 sequence (DNA): TGTGCCAGCAGTTTATTGCGACAGGGGGGATATCAGCCCCAGCATTTT. This codes for CASSLLRQGGYQPQHF. Supplemented by reference TRBV28 and TRBJ1-5, the full variable domain reads DVKVTQSSRYLVKRTGEKVFLECVQDMDHENMFWYRQDPGLGLRLIYFSYDVKMKEKGDIPEGYSVSREKKERFSLILESASTNQTSMYLCASSLLRQGGYQPQHFGDGTRLSIL.

This clone appeared a few times. The chain employs TRBV6-2 or TRBV6-3 and TRBJ1-1; D is uncertain. This CDR3 region has 14 residues. V lost 6 bases and J lost 2, with 13 bases in between. Germline values: CDR1 MNHEY, CDR2 SVGEGT. DNA for the CDR3: TGTGCCAGCAGCATGGACCGGATAAACACTGAAGCTTTCTTT. The encoded protein is CASSMDRINTEAFF.

The chain joins TRBV6-5 to TRBJ2-1; perhaps TRBD2 as D (5 bases). Germline V gene lookup returns CDR1 MNHEY and CDR2 SVGAGI. V lost 6 bases to trimming and J lost 7 bases, with 16 bases between them. The CDR3 runs to 14 residues. The CDR3 reads CASRGSNRVNEQFF. The CDR3 DNA reads as TGTGCCAGCAGGGGGAGTAATAGGGTAAATGAGCAGTTCTTC.

The V gene is TRBV23-1, the J gene TRBJ1-2, with a weak D call TRBD1 (5 bases). TRBV23-1 is noted as an ORF with a role that remains uncertain. The CDR3 runs to 14 residues. The V gene lost 0 bases and the J gene lost 9 bases, with 14 bases spanning the gap. CDR3: CASSQSSGGRSYTF. CDR3 DNA sequence: TGCGCCAGCAGTCAATCGTCTGGGGGAAGGAGCTACACCTTC.

The V gene is TRBV12-3 or TRBV12-4, the J gene TRBJ2-5; D not certain. Trimming removed 3 bases at V and 4 bases at J, with 3 bases between. The CDR3 runs 11 residues. In DNA, the CDR3 is TGTGCCAGCAGTTTCGTAGAGACCCAGTACTTC. Translating it yields CASSFVETQYF.

The chain combines TRBV5-1 with TRBJ2-1; 11 bases are shared with TRBD2. Unmatched junction bases numbered 0, after V lost 4 bases and J lost 0 bases. The V gene's germline CDR1 is SGHRS and CDR2 YFSETQ. The CDR3 covers 15 residues. CDR3 protein: CASSTSGSSYNEQFF. The CDR3 bases are TGCGCCAGCAGCACTAGCGGGAGCTCCTACAATGAGCAGTTCTTC.

The CDR3 coding sequence is TGTGCCAGCAGTTTGGACAGATACGAGCAGTACTTC. This translates into CASSLDRYEQYF. The J gene is TRBJ2-7, the V gene TRBV12-3 or TRBV12-4; perhaps TRBD1 as D (6 bases). CDR3 length: 12 amino acids. V lost 3 bases and J lost 4, with 7 bases in between.

This chain joins TRBV27 and TRBJ2-1, with a weak D call TRBD1 (5 bases). In germline, CDR1 is MNHEY, CDR2 SMNVEV (reference sequence). The CDR3 is 14 residues long. V lost 7 bases, J lost 7 bases, and 17 bases lay in between. Written as DNA, the CDR3 is TGTGCCAGCAACCCTCGCACAGGAGTAAATGAGCAGTTCTTC. Encoded protein: CASNPRTGVNEQFF.

The chain combines TRBV20-1 with TRBJ2-1; unclear D gene. Germline V gene data show CDR1 as DFQATT and CDR2 as SNEGSKA (reference sequence). V gave up 6 bases and J gave up 5 bases, with 14 bases separating them. The CDR3 is 13 amino acids. The CDR3 DNA sequence: TGCAGTGCAAGTCTAGGATCTAACAATGAGCAGTTCTTC. This encodes CSASLGSNNEQFF.

This sequence joins TRBV19 and TRBJ1-2, with 9 bases lining up with TRBD1. Unmatched junction bases numbered 11, after V lost 5 bases and J lost 13 bases. The CDR3 runs 13 residues. Germline CDR1 is LNHDA and CDR2 is SQIVND (reference sequence). The DNA of the CDR3 is TGTGCCAGTAGTTCCGGGACAGGGCCTTATCCCACCTTC. It codes for CASSSGTGPYPTF.

The chain employs TRBV28 and TRBJ2-1, with 8 positions matching TRBD1. Germline V gene sequence: CDR1 MDHEN, CDR2 SYDVKM. CDR3 length: 15 amino acids. V gave up 8 bases and J gave up 1 base; unmatched junction bases: 7. CDR3 coding DNA: TGTGCCAGCTCGTTGACAGGGGTATCCTACAATGAGCAGTTCTTC. Its protein product is CASSLTGVSYNEQFF.

The genes are TRBV29-1 and TRBJ1-3, with D unclear. The V end lost 5 bases, the J end lost 0 bases, and 11 bases lay between the germline ends. The CDR3 sequence is 14 residues long. Per germline, CDR1 SQVTM and CDR2 ANQGSEA. This CDR3 is CSVPDLSSGNTIYF. CDR3 DNA: TGCAGCGTTCCCGACCTGAGCTCTGGAAACACCATATATTTT.

The rearrangement joins TRBV5-1 to TRBJ2-3, with a weak D call TRBD1 (5 bases). There are 15 residues in the CDR3. Germline V lookup: CDR1 SGHRS, CDR2 YFSETQ. Trimming took off 0 bases at V and 3 bases at J, with 11 bases between the two ends. As DNA, the CDR3 is TGCGCCAGCAGCTTGGTAGTCTCAGGGACAGATACGCAGTATTTT. It specifies CASSLVVSGTDTQYF.

The genes are TRBV12-3 or TRBV12-4 and TRBJ1-4; D gene unclear. The CDR3 spans 11 residues. Deletions cut 2 bases from V and 13 bases from J, with 8 bases between. The DNA of the CDR3 is TGTGCCAGCAGTTTACTTGGACCACTGTTTTTT. The encoded protein is CASSLLGPLFF.